Below are 26 T cell receptor beta chains sequenced from a single sample in a study of T cells after yellow fever vaccination. TCRdb called the 5' RACE reads again in MiXCR, with one record for every CDR3 protein. Of about 74,000 distinct CDR3 sequences in the sample, roughly 6.9% were seen once. The sample was CD8+ T cells sorted from PBMCs, taken around 5 days after the first yellow fever vaccination. The receptors shown here come from a man younger than 35 who received the YFV17D yellow fever vaccine.

CDR3 protein: CASSRGWTANTEAFF. The CDR3 bases are TGCGCCAGCAGCCGTGGGTGGACAGCCAACACTGAAGCTTTCTTT. The chain employs TRBV4-1 and TRBJ1-1; the D gene is possibly TRBD1 (6 bases). CDR1 MGHRA and CDR2 YSYEKL come from the germline V gene. CDR3 size: 15 residues. The ends were cut back, 4 bases at V and 2 bases at J, with 14 bases in the middle.

This clonotype has only a few counts. The V and J genes are TRBV25-1 and TRBJ1-4, with a tentative D call TRBD1 (6 bases). CDR1 and CDR2 (germline): MGHDK, SYGVNS. Trimming left V 1 base short and J 5 bases short, with 11 bases between. This CDR3 is built from 15 residues. CDR3 region: CASSEWGGQNEKLFF. The CDR3 DNA reads as TGTGCCAGCAGTGAATGGGGGGGCCAGAATGAAAAACTGTTTTTT.

The chain employs TRBV4-1 and TRBJ2-7; 7 positions agree with TRBD1. The CDR3 loop spans 15 amino acids. Trimming at V came to 1 base and at J to 1 base, leaving 4 bases not matched to a gene. CDR1 and CDR2 from the germline V gene are MGHRA and YSYEKL. Here the CDR3 DNA reads TGCGCCAGCAGCCAAGGTCAGACAGGGTCCTACGAGCAGTACTTC. This encodes CASSQGQTGSYEQYF.

Ten or more counts support this clonotype. The rearrangement links TRBV11-1 to TRBJ1-1; D is ambiguous. The length of the CDR3 is 18 residues. The germline V gene has CDR1 SGHAT and CDR2 FQDESV (reference sequence). V was pared by 3 bases and J by 0 bases, with 20 bases between. The chain's CDR3 is CASSLIIQHYQMNTEAFF. The CDR3 DNA reads as TGTGCCAGCAGCTTGATTATTCAACACTACCAAATGAACACTGAAGCTTTCTTT.

This clonotype was detected a few times. The chain is built from TRBV4-3 and TRBJ2-6, with no clear D. This CDR3 spans 14 amino acids. The V end lost 1 base, the J end lost 2 bases, and 3 bases lay between the germline ends. Germline V CDR1 and CDR2: LGHNA, YSLEER. This CDR3 is CASSQVPGANVLTF. CDR3 DNA sequence: TGCGCCAGCAGCCAAGTGCCTGGGGCCAACGTCCTGACTTTC.

This sequence joins TRBV9 and TRBJ2-7; D gene ambiguous. CDR3 length: 11 amino acids. Deletions cut 3 bases from V and 11 bases from J, with 12 bases between. In germline, CDR1 is SGDLS, CDR2 YYNGEE. The CDR3 DNA is TGTGCCAGCAGCGCAAACCTCGGAAAGTACGTC. It codes for CASSANLGKYV.

This clonotype was seen many times. CDR3 in amino acids: CASSFRQGEAFF. The CDR3 bases are TGTGCCAGCAGTTTCAGACAGGGCGAAGCTTTCTTT. This chain links TRBV27 with TRBJ1-1; TRBD1 matches 7 bases. The V gene's germline CDR1 is MNHEY and CDR2 SMNVEV (reference sequence). The CDR3 covers 12 residues. Trimming removed 3 bases from V and 8 bases from J; junction bases left unmatched: 3.

This sequence joins TRBV19 and TRBJ2-5, with 8 bases fitting TRBD1. Per the germline V gene, CDR1 is LNHDA and CDR2 is SQIVND (reference sequence). V lost 1 base, J lost 2 bases, and 6 bases stayed unmatched. This CDR3 is 16 amino acids long. The CDR3 DNA reads TGTGCCAGTAGTATAGGGACAGGGCTATCGCAAGAGACCCAGTACTTC. Encoded protein: CASSIGTGLSQETQYF.

This clonotype showed up many times. This sequence joins TRBV4-1 and TRBJ2-7; D remains ambiguous. The CDR3 totals 14 residues. The germline V and J ends were trimmed by 0 bases and 1 base, with 7 bases remaining between them. Germline V gives CDR1 MGHRA, CDR2 YSYEKL. The CDR3 DNA reads TGCGCCAGCAGCCAAGACAGGTCATCCTACGAGCAGTACTTC. This sequence encodes CASSQDRSSYEQYF.

This sequence joins TRBV6-2 or TRBV6-3 and TRBJ2-5, with TRBD2 matching 7 bases. This CDR3 spans 14 amino acids. V was clipped by 5 bases and J by 7 bases; unmatched bases: 10. In germline, CDR1 is MNHEY, CDR2 SVGEGT. In DNA, the CDR3 is TGTGCCAGCAGTCCTACTAGCGCGGGTGTGACCCAGTACTTC. Its protein is CASSPTSAGVTQYF.

This clonotype was seen repeatedly, ten times or more. The chain is built from TRBV7-6 and TRBJ2-3; tentative D call: TRBD2 (5 bases). The V and J ends lost 1 base and 8 bases respectively, with 16 bases between them. Germline assignment: CDR1 SGHVS and CDR2 FNYEAQ. This CDR3 spans 15 amino acids. CDR3 in DNA: TGTGCCAGCAGCTTAGAGGTTTCCAGCGGTGTTACGCAGTATTTT. Its translation: CASSLEVSSGVTQYF.

This clonotype showed up many times. The chain uses TRBV6-6 and TRBJ2-3; the D gene could be TRBD1 or TRBD2 (6 bases each). CDR1 MNHNY and CDR2 SVGAGI come from the germline V gene (reference sequence). The CDR3 totals 13 residues. Trimming pared 0 bases from V and 14 bases from J, leaving 15 bases between. CDR3 in DNA: TGTGCCAGCAGTTACTCGCCAGGGGAGGTGGCGTATTTT. Translation gives CASSYSPGEVAYF.

This clonotype appeared a few times. This chain uses TRBV27 with TRBJ2-1; no firm D call. V dropped 3 bases and J dropped 8 bases, with 14 bases sitting between them. Germline loops: CDR1 MNHEY, CDR2 SMNVEV (reference sequence). There are 14 residues in the CDR3. CDR3 coding DNA: TGTGCCAGCAGTTTCGGATCTCGGGCGGATGAGCAGTTCTTC. Encoded protein: CASSFGSRADEQFF.

This clonotype was counted only a few times. The chain carries TRBV5-1 and TRBJ2-5; TRBD2 matches at 12 bases. Losses at the gene ends were 4 bases for V and 5 bases for J; bases not matched to a gene: 9. The CDR3 sequence is 16 residues long. Germline V gene sequence: CDR1 SGHRS, CDR2 YFSETQ. The CDR3 DNA sequence: TGCGCCAGCAGCGAACTAGCGGGGGGCACTAGGGAGACCCAGTACTTC. Translated: CASSELAGGTRETQYF.

This clonotype was detected ten times or more. The chain carries TRBV10-3 and TRBJ2-1; TRBD1 matches at 8 bases. Germline V lookup: CDR1 ENHRY, CDR2 SYGVKD. The CDR3 consists of 16 residues. V was pared by 2 bases and J by 3 bases, with 6 bases of the junction left unmatched. CDR3 sequence reads: CAISETGQGYYNEQFF. Written as DNA, the CDR3 is TGTGCCATCAGTGAGACTGGACAGGGCTACTACAATGAGCAGTTCTTC.

The rearrangement uses TRBV19 and TRBJ2-6; D unresolved. V gave up 4 bases and J gave up 1 base, with 8 bases separating them. This CDR3 contains 15 residues. CDR1 and CDR2 from the germline V gene are LNHDA and SQIVND (reference sequence). The CDR3 region has the DNA TGTGCCAGTAGTAATGGAGAGTCTGGGGCCAACGTCCTGACTTTC. Protein sequence: CASSNGESGANVLTF.

At least ten counts were recorded for this clonotype. The chain combines TRBV29-1 with TRBJ2-5, with TRBD2 identical over 7 bases. V trimming: 7 bases; J trimming: 2 bases; junction bases outside the gene matches: 4. Germline V CDR1 and CDR2: SQVTM, ANQGSEA. The CDR3 runs to 12 residues. The CDR3 DNA sequence: TGCAGCGGGGGGGGGTCACAAGAGACCCAGTACTTC. This translates into CSGGGSQETQYF.

This clonotype showed up many times. V gene TRBV6-1 combines with J gene TRBJ2-7, with 10 bases aligning to TRBD1. Germline V gene data show CDR1 as MNHNS and CDR2 as SASEGT. V was pared by 8 bases and J by 2 bases, with 6 bases of the junction left unmatched. The CDR3 is 14 amino acids. The CDR3 DNA follows: TGTGCCAGCTCGTGGACAGGGGGAACCTACGAGCAGTACTTC. Its protein is CASSWTGGTYEQYF.

This clonotype occurred many times. The chain joins TRBV29-1 to TRBJ1-2; unclear D gene. Trimming left V 3 bases short and J 7 bases short, with 12 bases between. The CDR3 totals 12 residues. The germline gives CDR1 SQVTM, CDR2 ANQGSEA. Here the CDR3 DNA reads TGCAGCGTTGACGACGGAATGGGTGGCTACACCTTC. It yields the protein CSVDDGMGGYTF.

V gene TRBV10-3 combines with J gene TRBJ2-5; tentatively, D is TRBD1 (5 bases). Germline V lookup: CDR1 ENHRY, CDR2 SYGVKD. V gave up 5 bases and J gave up 2 bases, with 12 bases separating them. The CDR3 totals 14 residues. CDR3 sequence (DNA): TGTGCCATCAGTAATTCTGACAGACAAGAGACCCAGTACTTC. Translation gives CAISNSDRQETQYF.

This clonotype appeared many times. CDR3 in DNA: TGTGCCAGCAGTTTGTACAGCTCCTACGAGCAGTACTTC. This gives the protein CASSLYSSYEQYF. This sequence joins TRBV27 and TRBJ2-7; D not certain. CDR3 length: 13 amino acids. The V end lost 3 bases, the J end lost 0 bases, and 6 bases lay between the germline ends. The germline gives CDR1 MNHEY, CDR2 SMNVEV (reference sequence).

This clonotype was seen at least ten times. The chain combines TRBV4-1 with TRBJ1-1; D is undetermined. The ends were cut back, 0 bases at V and 3 bases at J, with 8 bases in the middle. The germline gives CDR1 MGHRA, CDR2 YSYEKL. CDR3 size: 14 residues. The CDR3 DNA is TGCGCCAGCAGCCAAGAGGAGAGGGACACTGAAGCTTTCTTT. Protein product: CASSQEERDTEAFF.

This clonotype was picked up many times. The genes are TRBV5-1 and TRBJ2-7; 7 bases are a match to TRBD1. V was pared by 0 bases and J by 4 bases, with 4 bases of the junction left unmatched. This CDR3 spans 14 amino acids. Germline CDR1 is SGHRS and CDR2 is YFSETQ. The CDR3 region is CASSLGGQQYEQYF. CDR3 nucleotide sequence: TGCGCCAGCAGCTTGGGGGGACAGCAATACGAGCAGTACTTC.

The chain combines TRBV4-2 with TRBJ2-6; no reliable D call. The CDR3 loop spans 16 amino acids. The V gene's germline CDR1 is LGHNA and CDR2 YNFKEQ. V was pared by 0 bases and J by 4 bases, with 10 bases between. DNA for the CDR3: TGTGCCAGCAGCCAAGATGAATCCGGAGGGGCCAACGTCCTGACTTTC. It specifies CASSQDESGGANVLTF.

This clonotype was recorded many times. This chain links TRBV12-3 or TRBV12-4 with TRBJ2-3; D may be TRBD2 (5 bases). The CDR3 is 16 amino acids. V dropped 1 base and J dropped 4 bases, with 15 bases sitting between them. The CDR3 sequence: CASSLGYEGGSDTQYF. The CDR3, as DNA: TGTGCCAGCAGTTTAGGATATGAAGGAGGATCAGATACGCAGTATTTT.

This clonotype was counted at least ten times. The chain uses TRBV5-1 and TRBJ2-7, with a weak D call TRBD2 (5 bases). This CDR3 has 11 residues. CDR1 SGHRS and CDR2 YFSETQ come from the germline V gene. V lost 2 bases and J 5 bases, leaving 5 bases between the germline ends. The CDR3 sequence: CASSFGDEQYF. CDR3 sequence (DNA): TGCGCCAGCAGCTTCGGGGACGAGCAGTACTTC.